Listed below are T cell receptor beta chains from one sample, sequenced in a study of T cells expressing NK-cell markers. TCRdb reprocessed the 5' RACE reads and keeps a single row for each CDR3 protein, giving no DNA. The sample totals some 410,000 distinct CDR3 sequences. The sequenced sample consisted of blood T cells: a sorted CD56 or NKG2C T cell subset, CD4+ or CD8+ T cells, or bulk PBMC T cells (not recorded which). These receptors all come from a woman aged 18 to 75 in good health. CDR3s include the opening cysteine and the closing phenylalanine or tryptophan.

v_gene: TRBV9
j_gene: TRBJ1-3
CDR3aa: CASHSGNTIYF

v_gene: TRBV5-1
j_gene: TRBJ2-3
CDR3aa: CASSDVASDTDTQYF

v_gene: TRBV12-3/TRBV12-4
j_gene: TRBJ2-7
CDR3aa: CASSQGYFYEQYF

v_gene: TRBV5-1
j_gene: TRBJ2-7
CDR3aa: CASSLTTGRFAEQYF

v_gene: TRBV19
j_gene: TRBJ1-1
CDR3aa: CASSMQGYEAFF

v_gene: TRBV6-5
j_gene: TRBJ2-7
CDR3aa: CASSYRTAPGDEQYF

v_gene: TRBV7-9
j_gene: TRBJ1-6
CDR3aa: CASSRGSLPLNSPLHF

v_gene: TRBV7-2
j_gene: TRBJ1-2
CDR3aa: CASSPDSLYGYTF

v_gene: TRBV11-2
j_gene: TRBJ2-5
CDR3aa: CASSFNSQETQYF

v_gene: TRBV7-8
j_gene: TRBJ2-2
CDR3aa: CASSLIRGGVNTGELFF

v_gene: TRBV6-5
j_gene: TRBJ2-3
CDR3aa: CASSYALAGVGGNTQYF